These T cell receptor beta chains were read from a single sample in a study of memory CD4+ T cells and cytomegalovirus serostatus. This table comes from immunoSEQ multiplex PCR, and its TCRdb copy is limited to in-frame clones, with some not included. The sample lists 45,000 to 60,000 clones, approximately 74% occurring once. The sequencing input was memory CD4+ T cells from blood. Receptors were obtained from an adult in good health and CMV-seropositive. Both conserved end residues are part of each CDR3. D genes are given only for firm matches.

V gene: TRBV6-5
CDR3 length: 15
J gene: TRBJ1-5
D gene: .
CDR3 DNA: TGTGCCAGCAGTTACCGTGGGAATAGCAATCAGCCCCAGCATTTT
CDR3 protein: CASSYRGNSNQPQHF

V gene: TRBV11-3
CDR3 length: 15
J gene: TRBJ1-1
D gene: .
CDR3 DNA: TGTGCCAGCAGCTTATCCGGGGCCGTGGGCACTGAAGCTTTCTTT
CDR3 protein: CASSLSGAVGTEAFF

V gene: TRBV7-2
CDR3 length: 15
J gene: TRBJ2-7
D gene: TRBD2
CDR3 DNA: TGTGCCAGCAGCCCACGGGCGGGGGGCGTATACGAGCAGTACTTC
CDR3 protein: CASSPRAGGVYEQYF

V gene: TRBV4-3
CDR3 length: 16
J gene: TRBJ2-7
D gene: .
CDR3 DNA: TGCGCCAGCAGCCAAGGATCAGGCGAGGAGAGCCACGAGCAGTACTTC
CDR3 protein: CASSQGSGEESHEQYF

V gene: TRBV28
CDR3 length: 14
J gene: TRBJ2-7
D gene: TRBD1
CDR3 DNA: TGTGCCAGCAGTAAGAGACAGGGGGCCTACGAGCAGTACTTC
CDR3 protein: CASSKRQGAYEQYF

V gene: TRBV7-9
CDR3 length: 14
J gene: TRBJ1-2
D gene: TRBD1
CDR3 DNA: TGTGCCAGCAGCTTCGGGACAGTGATAAGTGGCTACACCTTC
CDR3 protein: CASSFGTVISGYTF

V gene: TRBV5-1
CDR3 length: 14
J gene: TRBJ1-1
D gene: .
CDR3 DNA: TGCGCCAGCAAACGGGACACCGGGGACACTGAAGCTTTCTTT
CDR3 protein: CASKRDTGDTEAFF

V gene: TRBV28
CDR3 length: 13
J gene: TRBJ1-4
D gene: .
CDR3 DNA: TGTGCCAGCGGGATGCATCATAATGAAAAACTGTTTTTT
CDR3 protein: CASGMHHNEKLFF

V gene: TRBV29-1
CDR3 length: 13
J gene: TRBJ1-2
D gene: .
CDR3 DNA: TGCAGCGTTGAAGATCTCGGCGGCTATGGCTACACCTTC
CDR3 protein: CSVEDLGGYGYTF

V gene: TRBV7-2
CDR3 length: 13
J gene: TRBJ2-4
D gene: TRBD1
CDR3 DNA: TGTGCCAGCAGCTTATCACAGGGGAACATTCAGTACTTC
CDR3 protein: CASSLSQGNIQYF

V gene: TRBV4-2
CDR3 length: 14
J gene: TRBJ1-4
D gene: TRBD1
CDR3 DNA: TGTGCCAGCAAGAAGAGGACAGGGGATGAAAAACTGTTTTTT
CDR3 protein: CASKKRTGDEKLFF